These T cell receptor beta chains were read from a single sample in a study of OX40 agonist ivuxolimab in advanced cancers. Clones were sequenced by immunoSEQ multiplex PCR, and TCRdb holds only the in-frame ones, with some missing. The sample has under 65,000 clones, roughly 92% seen once. Sequencing used CD4+ or CD8+ T cells sorted from blood, obtained in a trial of the OX40 agonist ivuxolimab. These receptors all come from an adult with an advanced solid tumor such as melanoma, head and neck, liver or kidney cancer. Both conserved end residues are part of each CDR3. The D gene is left open where the match is weak. Clone size, where shown, is once, few, many, or a class for clones that have expanded.

d_gene | j_gene | abundance | v_gene | CDR3nt | CDR3aa
. | TRBJ2-7 | once | TRBV5-6 | TGTGCCAGCAGTTCCCGTTGGCCTGGCTACGAGCAGTACTTC | CASSSRWPGYEQYF
TRBD1 | TRBJ2-3 | few | TRBV19 | TGTGCCAGTAGTACTCAGGGGGCCCCAGATACGCAGTATTTT | CASSTQGAPDTQYF
. | TRBJ1-4 | . | TRBV7-9 | TGTGCCAGCAGCTCCCTTGCTGGACCGTTAAGGGGTCTGTTTTTT | CASSSLAGPLRGLFF
TRBD1 | TRBJ2-7 | . | TRBV6-1 | TGTGCCAGCAGTTTTTGGACAGGGGTTACCTACGAGCAGTACTTC | CASSFWTGVTYEQYF
TRBD2 | TRBJ2-5 | . | TRBV6-1 | TGTGCCAGCAGTGAAGCTAGCGGGGGGCAAGAGACCCAGTACTTC | CASSEASGGQETQYF
. | TRBJ2-5 | . | TRBV29-1 | TGCAGCGTTAACGTCGGCCAAGAGACCCAGTACTTC | CSVNVGQETQYF
. | TRBJ1-2 | . | TRBV28 | TGTGCCACCGCGACAGGCTACTATGGCTACACCTTC | CATATGYYGYTF
TRBD1 | TRBJ2-7 | . | TRBV6-1 | TGTGCCAGCAGTCTCGGGACAGACTTAAACGAGCAGTACTTC | CASSLGTDLNEQYF
. | TRBJ2-5 | . | TRBV12-5 | TGTGCTAGTACCTACAGCGGGCAAGAGACCCAGTACTTC | CASTYSGQETQYF
. | TRBJ1-2 | . | TRBV9 | TGTGCCAGCAGGGGGCTCTATGGCTACACCTTC | CASRGLYGYTF
. | TRBJ1-6 | . | TRBV5-1 | TGCGCCAGCAGCTTGGATCCGGGAAAGGATTCACCCCTCCACTTT | CASSLDPGKDSPLHF
TRBD2 | TRBJ2-2 | . | TRBV29-1 | TGCAGCGTTGGGCGGGGGGACACCGGGGAGCTGTTTTTT | CSVGRGDTGELFF
TRBD2 | TRBJ2-3 | . | TRBV28 | TGTGCCAGCAGTTTAAGATGGGATTTAGCGGGAGCTGAAGATACGCAGTATTTT | CASSLRWDLAGAEDTQYF
. | TRBJ2-7 | . | TRBV7-5 | TGTGCCAGCAGCCCGAAGACCGGTTCCTACGAGCAGTACTTC | CASSPKTGSYEQYF
. | TRBJ2-1 | . | TRBV4-1 | TGCGCCAGCAGTCTAAGATTCGGAGTATCCGAGCAGTTCTTC | CASSLRFGVSEQFF
. | TRBJ1-1 | . | TRBV2 | TGTGCCAGCAGTGAAACTGGCTTGGGGGAAGCTTTCTTT | CASSETGLGEAFF
TRBD1 | TRBJ2-7 | once | TRBV2 | TGTGCCAGCAAGCGGACAGGGTTAAGCGAGCAGTACTTC | CASKRTGLSEQYF
. | TRBJ2-3 | . | TRBV4-2 | TGTGCCAGCAGCACCCGGGCCCAGGGAGATACGCAGTATTTT | CASSTRAQGDTQYF
TRBD2 | TRBJ2-5 | . | TRBV12-5 | TGTGCTAGTAGCGGGGCTGGGGGGACCCAGTACTTC | CASSGAGGTQYF
. | TRBJ2-3 | . | TRBV6-1 | TGTGCCAGCAACCGGGACTTCGGTAGCACAGATACGCAGTATTTT | CASNRDFGSTDTQYF
. | TRBJ1-2 | . | TRBV2 | TGTGCCAGCAGCAGGACGGTCCTAGGAGGCTACACCTTC | CASSRTVLGGYTF
TRBD2 | TRBJ2-1 | . | TRBV5-1 | TGCGCCAGCAGCTTAACGGGAGGGCCAAATGAGCAGTTCTTC | CASSLTGGPNEQFF
. | TRBJ1-2 | . | TRBV5-5 | TGTGCCAGCAGCTTGGCTTTGGGCTCGAACTATGGCTACACCTTC | CASSLALGSNYGYTF
. | TRBJ2-3 | . | TRBV5-4 | TGTGCCAGCAGCTTTGATGGCCCAGATACGCAGTATTTT | CASSFDGPDTQYF
. | TRBJ2-7 | . | TRBV6-6 | TGTGCCAGCAGTTACGAGGGAATCGGCAGCTACGAGCAGTACTTC | CASSYEGIGSYEQYF
. | TRBJ1-2 | . | TRBV5-1 | TGCGCCAGCAGCTATCTCCAGCGGGCGCTAAATCACTATGGCTACACCTTC | CASSYLQRALNHYGYTF
TRBD2 | TRBJ2-3 | . | TRBV6-5 | TGTGCCAGCAGTTCCCTACTAGCGGGAGCTTACGATACGCAGTATTTT | CASSSLLAGAYDTQYF
. | TRBJ1-2 | . | TRBV5-1 | TGCGCCAGCAGCTTGGTCGGGGGAGACTATGGCTACACCTTC | CASSLVGGDYGYTF
TRBD1 | TRBJ1-5 | . | TRBV4-1 | TGCGCCAGCAGCCTAGACAGGGGGCTGAAGCCCCAGCATTTT | CASSLDRGLKPQHF
TRBD2 | TRBJ2-2 | . | TRBV5-1 | TGCGCCAGCAGCTTGGTAGCGGGAACGCCCGGCGGGGAGCTGTTTTTT | CASSLVAGTPGGELFF
TRBD1 | TRBJ2-2 | . | TRBV7-2 | TGTGCCACCGAGGGACAGGGAAACACCGGGGAGCTGTTTTTT | CATEGQGNTGELFF
. | TRBJ1-3 | once | TRBV6-6 | TGTGCCAGCAACATCTATTCGGGGGGCGGAAACACCATATATTTT | CASNIYSGGGNTIYF
. | TRBJ2-7 | . | TRBV27 | TGTGCCAGCAGAGACCCACAGGGCCACGAGCAGTACTTC | CASRDPQGHEQYF
. | TRBJ2-3 | . | TRBV6-1 | TGTGCCAGCAGCGTCCTTAGCGGCACAGATACGCAGTATTTT | CASSVLSGTDTQYF
. | TRBJ2-7 | . | TRBV19 | TGTGCCAGTAGTATCGGGGGGCGCGGGTACGAGCAGTACTTC | CASSIGGRGYEQYF
. | TRBJ1-4 | . | TRBV5-1 | TGCGCCAGCGCCACAGGATCAACTAATGAAAAACTGTTTTTT | CASATGSTNEKLFF
. | TRBJ2-3 | . | TRBV7-8 | TGTGCCAGCAAAGCCTCGTGGCGTGGTACAGATACGCAGTATTTT | CASKASWRGTDTQYF
. | TRBJ1-2 | few | TRBV18 | TGTGCCAGCTCACCCCAGACTCGTACCCCGAAGGGCTACACCTTC | CASSPQTRTPKGYTF
TRBD1 | TRBJ1-1 | . | TRBV5-3 | TGTGCCAGAAGCTTGGTCCCCGGGACAGGGAGGGGATTT | CARSLVPGTGRGF
. | TRBJ1-1 | . | TRBV5-1 | TGCGCCAGCAGCTTAGACCAGAACACTGAAGCTTTCTTT | CASSLDQNTEAFF
. | TRBJ1-3 | . | TRBV7-8 | TGTGCCAGCAGCTTCGCAGGCGGGTACACCATATATTTT | CASSFAGGYTIYF
. | TRBJ2-1 | . | TRBV18 | TGTGCCAGCTCACCTCTCCTAGAGAACAATGAGCAGTTCTTC | CASSPLLENNEQFF
. | TRBJ2-1 | . | TRBV5-1 | TGCGCCAGCAGAGTACAACCGTCATACAATGAGCAGTTCTTC | CASRVQPSYNEQFF
. | TRBJ1-2 | . | TRBV28 | TGTGCCAGCAGTTCGGGGTCTCGGAATGGCTACACCTTC | CASSSGSRNGYTF
. | TRBJ1-6 | . | TRBV9 | TGTGCCAGCAGCGTATTGGGCCCTAATTCACCCCTCCACTTT | CASSVLGPNSPLHF
. | TRBJ1-5 | . | TRBV7-2 | TGTGCCAGTAGTTTTTCTAATCAGCCCCAGCATTTT | CASSFSNQPQHF
TRBD2 | TRBJ2-7 | . | TRBV18 | TGTGCCAGCTCACCACCGCCTAGCGGGGACGAGCAGTACTTC | CASSPPPSGDEQYF
. | TRBJ2-5 | once | TRBV18 | TGTGCCAGCTCACTCGGGACGAGTGAGCAGTACTTC | CASSLGTSEQYF
. | TRBJ2-3 | . | TRBV6-5 | TGTGCCAGCAGCCCCCTGGGGGATACGCAGTATTTT | CASSPLGDTQYF
TRBD2 | TRBJ2-7 | . | TRBV28 | TGTGCCAGCAGTTCCTGGGGCGGGGGACCCTACGAGCAGTACTTC | CASSSWGGGPYEQYF
TRBD1 | TRBJ2-7 | . | TRBV7-9 | TGTGCCAGCAGCTCCGGACAGGGAGGAGCTGACGAGCAGTACTTC | CASSSGQGGADEQYF
. | TRBJ2-1 | . | TRBV4-1 | TGCGCCAGCAGCCACCTACTACAGGAAGAGCAGTTCTTC | CASSHLLQEEQFF
. | TRBJ2-1 | . | TRBV7-8 | TGTGCCAGCAGCTCCCTTAGCCCCCTCCAAGCCTACAATGAGCAGTTCTTC | CASSSLSPLQAYNEQFF
. | TRBJ2-1 | . | TRBV6-6 | TGTGCCAGCAGCTATCGGACCAACAATGAGCAGTTCTTC | CASSYRTNNEQFF
. | TRBJ2-7 | . | TRBV28 | TGTGCCAGCAGCTACTACGAGCAGTACTTC | CASSYYEQYF